What follows describes a single T cell receptor beta chain. Regarding treatment: preoperative locoregional IRX-2 cytokine immunotherapy. Here immunoSEQ multiplex PCR was the method, and the copy in TCRdb shows in-frame clones only, minus some. This table has tens of thousands of clones, 82% appearing once. The sample belongs to a study of preoperative IRX-2 immunotherapy in early breast cancer. In germline, CDR1 is MNHGY, CDR2 SAAAGT. V lost 7 bases, J lost 2 bases, and 6 bases stayed unmatched. This CDR3 region has 14 residues. The clonotype originates from a human donor with breast cancer. The chain uses TRBV6-8 and TRBJ2-5, with 8 bases aligning to TRBD1. Sample: lymph node tissue, taken after IRX-2 immunotherapy. The CDR3 loop is CASTRDRIQETQYF. The CDR3 DNA reads TGTGCCAGCACCCGGGACAGGATACAAGAGACCCAGTACTTC.